This entry lists 11 T cell receptor beta chains sequenced from one sample in a study of human T cells and chemical hapten exposure (dated by TCRdb to the early 2020s). The time point label here, explained by the study, means: healthy volunteer bleed at 6 weeks. Unfractionated whole blood was collected in Tempus Blood RNA tubes, and total RNA was extracted from that blood. Library construction relied on RACE. Sequencing was carried out with a NextSeq 500. TCRdb reanalyzed the raw reads on its own, using fastp at Q25 for trimming and MiXCR for clone calling, and kept in-frame beta chains. Here each entry gathers all rows of one CDR3 protein and keeps the most common genes and DNA. This sample is represented by around 45,000 distinct CDR3 sequences; around 3.4% of them were singletons. About 6% of the sample goes to the ten largest clones. Sequenced material: whole blood. The receptors shown here come from a human donor in good health. Some clones in this sample may be carry-over from other donors' samples.

Of note for this clonotype: Being one base from a much bigger clone, this may be a read error. The chain couples TRBV25-1 to TRBJ2-7, with D unresolved. The germline V gene has CDR1 MGHDK and CDR2 SYGVNS. The CDR3 spans 14 residues. V gave up 3 bases and J gave up 7 bases, with 16 bases separating them. As DNA, the CDR3 is TGTGCCAGCAGTGAGGTGACTTACCCACTGGAGCAGTACTTC. Translation gives CASSEVTYPLEQYF.

In this sample, this clonotype turned up many times. The chain is built from TRBV10-1 and TRBJ2-5; unclear D gene. The CDR3 loop spans 16 amino acids. The V gene lost 0 bases and the J gene lost 1 base, with 12 bases spanning the gap. From germline, CDR1 is WNHNN and CDR2 SYGVQD (reference sequence). This chain's CDR3 is CASSESDRQAQETQYF. The CDR3 nucleotides are TGCGCCAGCAGTGAGTCCGATCGGCAGGCCCAAGAGACCCAGTACTTC.

In this sample, this clonotype turned up many times. V is TRBV7-2 and J is TRBJ2-3, with D unresolved. Germline V gene sequence: CDR1 SGHTA, CDR2 FQGNSA. This CDR3 region has 13 residues. Trimming left V 5 bases short and J 6 bases short, with 12 bases between. CDR3 residues: CASSPPGPDTQYF. The CDR3 region has the DNA TGTGCCAGCAGCCCTCCCGGTCCCGATACGCAGTATTTT.

This clonotype was counted at least ten times. V is TRBV10-3 and J is TRBJ1-4; 7 bases line up with TRBD1. This CDR3 contains 12 residues. Germline trimming cut 8 bases from V and 10 bases from J; bases unmatched to any gene: 7. Germline V gene lookup returns CDR1 ENHRY and CDR2 SYGVKD. The CDR3 region has the DNA TGTGCCATCGCGGCAGGGGGAGGAAAACTGTTTTTT. It codes for CAIAAGGGKLFF.

This clonotype was observed at least ten times. The chain carries TRBV7-9 and TRBJ2-5; no firm D call. Germline CDR1 and CDR2: SEHNR and FQNEAQ (reference sequence). The V end lost 3 bases, the J end lost 4 bases, and 6 bases lay between the germline ends. This CDR3 spans 12 amino acids. The CDR3, as DNA: TGTGCCAGCAGCTTGGCCCCAGAGACCCAGTACTTC. Protein product: CASSLAPETQYF. Combining the CDR3 with reference TRBV7-9 and TRBJ2-5 gives the whole variable domain DTGVSQNPRHKITKRGQNVTFRCDPISEHNRLYWYRQTLGQGPEFLTYFQNEAQLEKSRLLSDRFSAERPKGSFSTLEIQRTEQGDSAMYLCASSLAPETQYFGPGTRLLVL.

This clonotype was recorded at least ten times. The chain links TRBV29-1 to TRBJ1-5, with D hard to call. Germline assignment: CDR1 SQVTM and CDR2 ANQGSEA. The CDR3 sequence is 12 residues long. Trimming shortened V by 7 bases and J by 3 bases, and 10 bases separated the two germline ends. Written as DNA, the CDR3 is TGCAGCGCCGGTGAGGTCAATCAGCCCCAGCATTTT. This codes for CSAGEVNQPQHF.

In this sample, this clonotype turned up many times. The CDR3 region has the DNA TGTGCCAGCACTGCGGGCCGTTACGAGCAGTACTTC. This translates into CASTAGRYEQYF. This chain links TRBV28 with TRBJ2-7; D might be TRBD2 (5 bases). Germline loops: CDR1 MDHEN, CDR2 SYDVKM. The CDR3 runs to 12 residues. V shed 7 bases and J shed 4 bases, with 11 bases lying between them.

About this clonotype: Given a much more abundant clone one base away, this may be a read error. The chain links TRBV6-5 to TRBJ1-5, with 10 bases matching TRBD1. J lost 11 bases, V lost 8 bases, and 6 bases had no gene match. The CDR3 runs to 12 residues. Germline V gene sequence: CDR1 MNHEY, CDR2 SVGAGI. For the CDR3, the DNA is TGTGCCAGCCGGGACAGGGGACAGTCCCAGCATTTT. It codes for CASRDRGQSQHF.

Only a few counts were recorded for this clonotype. The genes are TRBV14 and TRBJ1-1; 9 nucleotides line up with TRBD1. The V segment lost 5 bases and the J segment 0 bases; nucleotides outside the gene matches: 4. CDR1 and CDR2 from the germline V gene are SGHDN and FVKESK. CDR3 length: 15 residues. CDR3 DNA: TGTGCCAGCAGCTTCTGGACAGGGGTGAACACTGAAGCTTTCTTT. Protein: CASSFWTGVNTEAFF.

There are a few counts of this clonotype. The J gene is TRBJ1-1, the V gene TRBV7-3; D ambiguous. Between the trimmed V and J ends, which lost 5 bases and 2 bases, there was a span of 9 bases. Germline CDR1 is SGHTA and CDR2 is FQGTGA. CDR3 length: 13 amino acids. The CDR3 nucleotides are TGTGCCAGCAGCCCAAGACTTAACACTGAAGCTTTCTTT. It is translated as CASSPRLNTEAFF.

This clonotype came up many times. The chain combines TRBV20-1 with TRBJ2-1, with 13 nucleotides matching TRBD2. The V gene end was trimmed by 0 bases and the J gene end by 0 bases; junction bases not matched to a gene: 11. CDR3 length equals 20 residues. CDR1 is DFQATT and CDR2 is SNEGSKA in the germline V gene (reference sequence). The CDR3 nucleotides read TGCAGTGCTAGAGAGATGGGACTAGCGGGATCGACGGTCTCCTACAATGAGCAGTTCTTC. Protein product: CSAREMGLAGSTVSYNEQFF.